The 9 T cell receptor beta chains reported below all come from one sample, sequenced in a study of radiotherapy plus CTLA-4 blockade in lung cancer. Sequencing was performed with immunoSEQ multiplex PCR; in TCRdb, only in-frame clones are kept and a portion is missing. In the table there are roughly 110,000 clones, 85% of which are singletons. Sequenced material: peripheral blood, taken from a patient treated with radiotherapy plus ipilimumab. These receptors originate from a human donor with non-small cell lung cancer that progressed on radiotherapy plus ipilimumab. Some clones in this sample may be carry-over from other donors' samples.

About this clone itself: The sample has other DNA sequences that encode this CDR3 too. This sequence joins TRBV2 and TRBJ1-4; 10 bases are a match to TRBD1. V was clipped by 6 bases and J by 8 bases; unmatched bases: 3. Germline V gene data show CDR1 as SNHLY and CDR2 as FYNNEI. This CDR3 spans 13 amino acids. CDR3 sequence reads: CASRTGGSEKLFF. CDR3 nucleotide sequence: TGTGCCAGCAGGACAGGGGGCTCAGAAAAACTGTTTTTT.

The chain recombines TRBV5-5 with TRBJ2-7, with 7 bases matching TRBD1. Germline loops: CDR1 SGHKS, CDR2 YYEKEE (reference sequence). The CDR3 runs 16 residues. J was trimmed by 1 base and V by 4 bases; bases with no gene match: 11. CDR3 sequence (DNA): TGTGCCAGCAGCCCCACCGGGACAGTGGGGTCCTACGAGCAGTACTTC. It translates to CASSPTGTVGSYEQYF.

This clone was picked up one time. V usage is TRBV7-3 and J usage is TRBJ2-3; possibly TRBD1 for D (6 bases). Trimming removed 3 bases at V and 5 bases at J, with 15 bases between. The CDR3 is 15 residues long. Per the germline V gene, CDR1 is SGHTA and CDR2 is FQGTGA. In DNA form, the CDR3 reads TGTGCCAGCAGCTTCGGGACATCCCAGGGAGATACGCAGTATTTT. This sequence encodes CASSFGTSQGDTQYF.

Here the CDR3 reads CASSSGQGASGTEAFF. The CDR3 coding sequence is TGTGCCAGCAGTTCGGGACAGGGGGCGTCTGGGACTGAAGCTTTCTTT. The chain combines TRBV27 with TRBJ1-1, with 12 bases aligning to TRBD1. The CDR3 is 16 residues long. The V gene's germline CDR1 is MNHEY and CDR2 SMNVEV (reference sequence). J was trimmed by 5 bases and V by 4 bases; bases with no gene match: 8.

This clone appeared once. The rearrangement links TRBV28 to TRBJ1-2; 8 nucleotides align to TRBD1. The CDR3 extends over 15 amino acids. The V gene's germline CDR1 is MDHEN and CDR2 SYDVKM. Germline trimming cut 3 bases from V and 2 bases from J; bases unmatched to any gene: 5. The CDR3 coding sequence is TGTGCCAGCAGTTTTTGGGCAGGGGGCAACTATGGCTACACCTTC. It specifies CASSFWAGGNYGYTF.

This chain connects TRBV7-9 to TRBJ1-4, with a tentative D call TRBD1 (6 bases). The CDR3 runs to 12 residues. Trimming took off 3 bases at V and 8 bases at J, with 7 bases between the two ends. CDR1 SEHNR and CDR2 FQNEAQ come from the germline V gene (reference sequence). The CDR3 protein is CASSFGQEKLFF. The CDR3 DNA follows: TGTGCCAGCAGCTTTGGACAGGAAAAACTGTTTTTT.

The chain combines TRBV7-3 with TRBJ1-2, with a tentative D call TRBD1 (6 bases). V lost 3 bases and J 7 bases, leaving 12 bases between the germline ends. In germline, CDR1 is SGHTA, CDR2 FQGTGA. The CDR3 covers 13 residues. The CDR3 reads CASSFEQGLGYTF. CDR3 sequence (DNA): TGTGCCAGCAGCTTCGAACAGGGTCTTGGCTACACCTTC.

This clone occurred a few times. This chain links TRBV5-1 with TRBJ2-3; D remains ambiguous. Germline V CDR1 and CDR2: SGHRS, YFSETQ. V lost 2 bases and J lost 2, with 6 bases in between. This CDR3 is 13 amino acids long. The CDR3 DNA sequence: TGCGCCAGCAGCTTCCAGTCCACAGATACGCAGTATTTT. It yields the protein CASSFQSTDTQYF.

This chain uses TRBV18 with TRBJ1-1; D not resolved. This CDR3 is 13 amino acids long. The V gene lost 3 bases and the J gene lost 8 bases, with 13 bases spanning the gap. The germline CDR1 and CDR2 sequences are KGHSH and LQKENI. CDR3 residues: CASSPQELGEAFF. Here the CDR3 DNA reads TGTGCCAGCTCACCCCAAGAGCTGGGGGAAGCTTTCTTT.